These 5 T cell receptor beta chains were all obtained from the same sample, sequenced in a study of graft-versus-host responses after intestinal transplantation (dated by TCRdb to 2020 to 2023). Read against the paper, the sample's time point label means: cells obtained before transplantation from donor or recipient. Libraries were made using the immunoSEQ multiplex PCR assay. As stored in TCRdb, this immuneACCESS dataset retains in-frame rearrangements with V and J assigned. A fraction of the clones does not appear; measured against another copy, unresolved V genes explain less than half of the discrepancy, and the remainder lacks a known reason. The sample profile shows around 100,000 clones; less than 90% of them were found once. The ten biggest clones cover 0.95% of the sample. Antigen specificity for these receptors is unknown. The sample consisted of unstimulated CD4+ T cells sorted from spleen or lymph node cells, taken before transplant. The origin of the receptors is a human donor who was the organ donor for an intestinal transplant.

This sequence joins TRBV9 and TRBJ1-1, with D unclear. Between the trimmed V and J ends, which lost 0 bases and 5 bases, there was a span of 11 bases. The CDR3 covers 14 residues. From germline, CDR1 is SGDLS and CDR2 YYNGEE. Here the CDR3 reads CASSVAPQPTEAFF. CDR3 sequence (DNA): TGTGCCAGCAGCGTAGCCCCTCAACCTACTGAAGCTTTCTTT. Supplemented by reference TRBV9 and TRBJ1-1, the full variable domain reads DSGVTQTPKHLITATGQRVTLRCSPRSGDLSVYWYQQSLDQGLQFLIQYYNGEERAKGNILERFSAQQFPDLHSELNLSSLELGDSALYFCASSVAPQPTEAFFGQGTRLTVV.

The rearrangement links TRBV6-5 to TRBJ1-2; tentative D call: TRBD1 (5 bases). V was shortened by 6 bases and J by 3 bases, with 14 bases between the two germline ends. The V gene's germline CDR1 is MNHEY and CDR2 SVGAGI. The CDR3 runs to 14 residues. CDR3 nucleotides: TGTGCCAGCAGGACCGCAGGGCCGTACTATGGCTACACCTTC. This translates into CASRTAGPYYGYTF.

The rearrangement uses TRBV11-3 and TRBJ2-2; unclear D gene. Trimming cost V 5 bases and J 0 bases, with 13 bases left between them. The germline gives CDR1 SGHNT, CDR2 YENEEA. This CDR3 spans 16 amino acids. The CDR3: CASSPGRLANTGELFF. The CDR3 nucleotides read TGTGCCAGCAGCCCCGGACGGCTCGCGAACACCGGGGAGCTGTTTTTT.

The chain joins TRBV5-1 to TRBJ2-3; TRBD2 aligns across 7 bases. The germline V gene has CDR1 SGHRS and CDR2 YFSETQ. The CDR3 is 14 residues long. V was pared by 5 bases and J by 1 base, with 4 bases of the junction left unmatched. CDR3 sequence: CASRLTSGTDTQYF. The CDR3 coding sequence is TGCGCCAGCAGATTAACTAGCGGCACAGATACGCAGTATTTT.

Here the CDR3 DNA reads TGTGCCACCGGGACTAGACCCTACGAGCAGTACTTC. Its protein is CATGTRPYEQYF. The chain has TRBV10-3 and TRBJ2-7; 8 bases are a match to TRBD2. CDR1 ENHRY and CDR2 SYGVKD come from the germline V gene. This CDR3 is 12 amino acids long. Unmatched junction bases numbered 4, after V lost 10 bases and J lost 2 bases.